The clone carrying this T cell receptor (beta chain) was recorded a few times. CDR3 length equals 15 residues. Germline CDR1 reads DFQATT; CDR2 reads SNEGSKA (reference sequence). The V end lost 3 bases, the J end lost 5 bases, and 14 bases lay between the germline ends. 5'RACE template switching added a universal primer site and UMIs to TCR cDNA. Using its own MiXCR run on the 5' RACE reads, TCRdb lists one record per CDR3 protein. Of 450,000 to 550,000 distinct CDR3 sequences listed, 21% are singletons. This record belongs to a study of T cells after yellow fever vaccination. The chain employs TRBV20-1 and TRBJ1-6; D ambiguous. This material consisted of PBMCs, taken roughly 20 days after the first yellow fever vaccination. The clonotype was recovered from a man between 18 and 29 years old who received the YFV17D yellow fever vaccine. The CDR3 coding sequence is TGCAGTGCTAGTCGGGTACGCCTCGATAATTCACCCCTCCACTTT. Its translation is CSASRVRLDNSPLHF.